The T cell receptor beta chain under discussion was sequenced for a study of OX40 agonist ivuxolimab in advanced cancers. The CDR3 is 14 amino acids. V lost 9 bases and J lost 6; bases outside the gene matches: 8. From germline, CDR1 is MNHEY and CDR2 SVGAGI. The table came from immunoSEQ multiplex PCR; TCRdb's copy has only in-frame clones and leaves some out. This table holds around 100,000 clones, 85% to 95% found once. The source was CD4+ or CD8+ T cells sorted from blood, collected in a trial of the OX40 agonist ivuxolimab. This receptor was obtained from an adult with an advanced solid tumor such as melanoma, head and neck, liver or kidney cancer. V usage is TRBV6-5 and J usage is TRBJ2-2; 9 nucleotides match TRBD1. CDR3: CARPTGGVAGELFF. In DNA, the CDR3 is TGTGCCAGACCGACAGGGGGTGTGGCCGGGGAGCTGTTTTTT.